This is a list of T cell receptor beta chains from one sample in a study of T-cell reconstitution after alpha-beta-depleted transplantation in children. One entry per CDR3 protein, called by TCRdb with MiXCR from the PCR reads. The sample contains some 600,000 distinct CDR3 sequences, roughly 13% of which appear only once. This material consisted of PBMCs, mostly from graft donor cells, taken 360 days after TCRalphabeta/CD19-depleted stem cell transplant. Every receptor here comes from a male patient aged 10 to 17 who had a stem cell transplant for acute myeloid leukemia, so the T cells may come from the graft donor. Both conserved end residues are part of each CDR3. D genes are given only for firm matches. Some rows have no size entry. The others give once, few or many, or a class for an expanded clone.

>NA|TRBJ2-3|NA|TRBV21-1
TGTGCCAGCAGCAAACCTCTTATCAGGGCCCACACGGATACGCAGTATTTT
CASSKPLIRAHTDTQYF
>NA|TRBJ2-7|NA|TRBV6-5
TGTGCCAGCAGTTACTCGCACGGGGGAGGAACCTACGAGCAGTACTTC
CASSYSHGGGTYEQYF
>TRBD1|TRBJ2-2|NA|TRBV20-1
TGCAGTGCTAGTGGGAGGGACAGGGGGCGAGTTTTAGGCACCGGGGAGCTGTTTTTT
CSASGRDRGRVLGTGELFF
>TRBD2|TRBJ2-1|many|TRBV20-1
TGCAGTGTAGAGAGACTAGCGGTGTACAATGAGCAGTTCTTC
CSVERLAVYNEQFF
>NA|TRBJ1-2|NA|TRBV20-1
TGCAGTGCTAGTATTCAGACAGTGAACTTCTACTATGGCTACACCTTC
CSASIQTVNFYYGYTF
>TRBD2|TRBJ2-1|few|TRBV5-1
TGCGCCAGCAGCCGGTTGGGGGTTAGCGGGCCCCTAGTCAATGAGCAGTTCTTC
CASSRLGVSGPLVNEQFF
>NA|TRBJ2-2|NA|TRBV6-5
TGTGCCAGCAGTTACCGGGGCGAGGAGACCGGGGAGCTGTTTTTT
CASSYRGEETGELFF
>TRBD1|TRBJ2-3|many|TRBV5-1
TGCGCCAGCCAGGAGCGCAGGGGGCCTACAGATACGCAGTATTTT
CASQERRGPTDTQYF
>TRBD1|TRBJ2-1|few|TRBV6-1
TGTGCCAGCAGGAGGGACAGCCGGGTCAATGAGCAGTTCTTC
CASRRDSRVNEQFF
>TRBD2|TRBJ2-1|NA|TRBV20-1
TGCAGTGCTAGCGTGAGACTAGCGTACAATGAGCAGTTCTTC
CSASVRLAYNEQFF
>NA|TRBJ1-3|NA|TRBV29-1
TGCAGCGCAGAGAATGGAAACACCATATATTTT
CSAENGNTIYF